Listed here are 15 T cell receptor beta chains from one sample, sequenced in a study of PD-1 blockade in classical Hodgkin lymphoma. Time point noted: cycle 4 day 1 (C4D1), after less than seven weeks of nivolumab. Every one of the patients relapsed after autologous stem cell transplantation (brentuximab vedotin exposure was variable). By magnetic negative selection, CD4+ T cells were purified from thawed PBMCs. Only in-frame clones appear in the TCRdb table, and some are missing; sequencing was by immunoSEQ multiplex PCR. The profile shows under 30,000 clones, 85% to 90% of them singletons. Sequences were derived from CD4+ T cells from blood, sampled before the fourth cycle of nivolumab. All receptors come from a human donor with classical Hodgkin lymphoma.

The gene calls are TRBV6-5 and TRBJ2-7; 12 bases are shared with TRBD2. J was trimmed by 4 bases and V by 6 bases; bases with no gene match: 4. CDR1 and CDR2 (germline): MNHEY, SVGAGI. The CDR3 has 14 residues. The CDR3 sequence: CASRPLAGGYEQYF. CDR3 sequence (DNA): TGTGCCAGCAGACCCCTAGCGGGAGGGTACGAGCAGTACTTC.

The V and J genes are TRBV2 and TRBJ2-5; possibly TRBD1 or TRBD2 for D (6 bases each). The CDR3 is 16 residues long. The V gene's germline CDR1 is SNHLY and CDR2 FYNNEI. Trimming stripped 1 base from V and 1 base from J, with 13 bases between. CDR3 nucleotide sequence: TGTGCCAGCAGTGAAGGTCGGGGGCTGCTCCAAGAGACCCAGTACTTC. This codes for CASSEGRGLLQETQYF.

This clone was recorded a few times. The chain employs TRBV7-9 and TRBJ1-4; D unresolved. Trimming removed 3 bases at V and 7 bases at J, with 21 bases between. Per the germline V gene, CDR1 is SEHNR and CDR2 is FQNEAQ (reference sequence). The CDR3 length is 17 residues. The CDR3 protein is CASSFLGSSQLGEKLFF. CDR3 coding DNA: TGTGCCAGCAGCTTTCTGGGGAGTTCGCAACTAGGTGAAAAACTGTTTTTT.

The rearrangement joins TRBV6-5 to TRBJ1-3, with D hard to call. CDR1 MNHEY and CDR2 SVGAGI come from the germline V gene. CDR3 length: 15 amino acids. V was trimmed by 5 bases and J by 4 bases, leaving 15 bases between them. CDR3 amino acids: CASSRLSSSGNTIYF. The CDR3 bases are TGTGCCAGCAGTCGCTTATCCTCTTCCGGAAACACCATATATTTT.

V gene TRBV30 combines with J gene TRBJ2-7; 7 bases align to TRBD1. J lost 4 bases, V lost 4 bases, and 4 bases had no gene match. The CDR3 loop spans 12 amino acids. Germline V lookup: CDR1 GTSNPN, CDR2 SVGIG (reference sequence). The CDR3 reads CAWNRGPYEQYF. CDR3 DNA sequence: TGTGCCTGGAACAGGGGACCTTACGAGCAGTACTTC.

This chain connects TRBV18 to TRBJ2-7, with 8 bases matching TRBD2. The CDR3 spans 16 residues. J lost 0 bases, V lost 5 bases, and 9 bases had no gene match. Looked up from germline, CDR1 is KGHSH and CDR2 is LQKENI. CDR3 region: CASSSTIAGSSYEQYF. DNA for the CDR3: TGTGCCAGCTCATCTACGATAGCGGGAAGCTCCTACGAGCAGTACTTC.

This clone was seen a single time. J is TRBJ1-2 and V is TRBV2, with TRBD1 as a possible D gene (6 bases). Between the trimmed V and J ends, which lost 9 bases and 8 bases, there was a span of 10 bases. Germline-derived CDR1 and CDR2 are SNHLY and FYNNEI. The CDR3 consists of 10 residues. CDR3 DNA: TGTGCCAGTGGGGGGCAAGGCTACACCTTC. It encodes CASGGQGYTF.

This rearrangement joins TRBV9 to TRBJ1-1, with D perhaps TRBD1 (6 bases). V gave up 4 bases and J gave up 4 bases, with 20 bases separating them. CDR3 size: 16 residues. Germline V gives CDR1 SGDLS, CDR2 YYNGEE. The CDR3 loop reads CASSRGGGGESTEAFF. The DNA for the CDR3 is TGTGCCAGCAGCCGAGGAGGGGGGGGCGAATCCACTGAAGCTTTCTTT.

This chain connects TRBV18 to TRBJ2-3; tentative D call: TRBD2 (6 bases). This CDR3 has 13 residues. V lost 3 bases, J lost 6 bases, and 10 bases lay in between. CDR1 is KGHSH and CDR2 is LQKENI in the germline V gene. This CDR3 reads CASSPRGPDTQYF. CDR3 nucleotides: TGTGCCAGCTCACCGCGGGGCCCCGATACGCAGTATTTT.

The CDR3 loop reads CASSPHGDEQYF. The CDR3, as DNA: TGTGCCAGCAGCCCCCATGGAGACGAGCAGTACTTC. The rearrangement uses TRBV7-9 and TRBJ2-5; D unclear. TRBJ2-7 explains the end of the DNA better; the J call may be wrong. The CDR3 runs 12 residues. Germline V gene data show CDR1 as SEHNR and CDR2 as FQNEAQ (reference sequence).

This clone appeared a single time. This rearrangement joins TRBV7-2 to TRBJ1-1; 10 nucleotides agree with TRBD1. The CDR3 covers 13 residues. Germline CDR1 SGHTA, CDR2 FQGNSA. Losses at the gene ends were 6 bases for V and 4 bases for J; bases not matched to a gene: 2. CDR3 protein: CASRWTGGTEAFF. In nucleotides, the CDR3 is TGTGCCAGCAGGTGGACAGGGGGCACTGAAGCTTTCTTT.

This clone was detected only a few times. The gene calls are TRBV10-2 and TRBJ1-1, with 7 positions matching TRBD1. V lost 3 bases, J lost 1 base, and 2 bases stayed unmatched. The CDR3 runs to 14 residues. The V gene's germline CDR1 is WSHSY and CDR2 SAAADI. This CDR3 is CASSDRGRNTEAFF. CDR3 DNA: TGCGCCAGCAGTGACAGGGGGAGGAACACTGAAGCTTTCTTT.

The rearrangement joins TRBV7-2 to TRBJ2-5; D not resolved. In germline, CDR1 is SGHTA, CDR2 FQGNSA. The CDR3 spans 11 residues. The V and J ends lost 2 bases and 3 bases respectively, with 1 base between them. The CDR3 spells CASSLKETQYF. The CDR3 region has the DNA TGTGCCAGCAGCTTAAAAGAGACCCAGTACTTC.

The chain uses TRBV28 and TRBJ2-7; 7 bases are a match to TRBD1. The CDR3 has 12 residues. J gave up 7 bases and V 8 bases, and 8 bases lay outside the gene matches. The germline V gene has CDR1 MDHEN and CDR2 SYDVKM. The CDR3 nucleotides are TGTGCCAGCGGGGCAGGGGGTAAAGAGCAGTACTTC. Protein sequence: CASGAGGKEQYF.

CDR3 nucleotides: TGTGCCAGCAGCTTCGGACAGGGGATCGGCGAGCAGTACTTC. It yields the protein CASSFGQGIGEQYF. V usage is TRBV7-2 and J usage is TRBJ2-7; 9 bases match TRBD1. This CDR3 has 14 amino acids. The ends lost 3 bases at V and 6 bases at J; junction bases unmatched: 6. Germline lookup yields CDR1 SGHTA and CDR2 FQGNSA.